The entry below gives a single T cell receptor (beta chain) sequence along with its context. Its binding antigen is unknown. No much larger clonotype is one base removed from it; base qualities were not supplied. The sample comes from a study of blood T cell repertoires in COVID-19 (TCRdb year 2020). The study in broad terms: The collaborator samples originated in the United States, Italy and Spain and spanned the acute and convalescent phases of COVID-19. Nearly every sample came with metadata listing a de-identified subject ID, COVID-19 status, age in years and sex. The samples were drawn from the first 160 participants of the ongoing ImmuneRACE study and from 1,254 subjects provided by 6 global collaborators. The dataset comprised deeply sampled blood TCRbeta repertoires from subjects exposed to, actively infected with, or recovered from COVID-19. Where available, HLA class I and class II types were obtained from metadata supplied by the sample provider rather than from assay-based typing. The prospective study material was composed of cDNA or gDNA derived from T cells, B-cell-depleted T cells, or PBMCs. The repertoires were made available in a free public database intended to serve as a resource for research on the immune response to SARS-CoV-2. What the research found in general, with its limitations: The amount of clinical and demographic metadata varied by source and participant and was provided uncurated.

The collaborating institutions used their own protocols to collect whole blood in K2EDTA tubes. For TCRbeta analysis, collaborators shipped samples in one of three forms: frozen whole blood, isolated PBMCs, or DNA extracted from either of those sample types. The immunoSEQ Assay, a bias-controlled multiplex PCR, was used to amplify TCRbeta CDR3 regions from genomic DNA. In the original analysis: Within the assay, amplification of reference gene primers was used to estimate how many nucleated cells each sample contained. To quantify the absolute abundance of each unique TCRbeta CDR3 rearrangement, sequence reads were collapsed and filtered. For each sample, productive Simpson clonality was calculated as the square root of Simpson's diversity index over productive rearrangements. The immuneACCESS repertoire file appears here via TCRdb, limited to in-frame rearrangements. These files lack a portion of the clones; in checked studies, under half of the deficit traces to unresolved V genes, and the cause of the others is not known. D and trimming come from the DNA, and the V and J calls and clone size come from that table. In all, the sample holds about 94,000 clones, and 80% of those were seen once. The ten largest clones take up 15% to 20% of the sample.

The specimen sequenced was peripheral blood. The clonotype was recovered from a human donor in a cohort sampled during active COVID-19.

The CDR3 region has the sequence CASSPSTSGGSYEQYF. The nucleotides are TGTGCCAGCTCACCATCGACTAGCGGCGGCTCCTACGAGCAGTACTTC. This sequence uses TRBV18 and TRBJ2-7, with 9 middle bases fitting TRBD2. Including cysteine and phenylalanine, the CDR3 has 16 amino acids. Only the CDR3 DNA is retained, 48 bases long and in frame from the first base. Unmatched junction bases come to 5, with V trimmed by 2 bases and J by 0 bases. CDR1 and CDR2, looked up from the germline V gene, are KGHSH and LQKENI. With the portions outside the CDR3 filled from the reference TRBV18 and TRBJ2-7 genes, the complete variable region becomes NAGVMQNPRHLVRRRGQEARLRCSPMKGHSHVYWYRQLPEEGLKFMVYLQKENIIDESGMPKERFSAEFPKEGPSILRIQQVVRGDSAAYFCASSPSTSGGSYEQYFGPGTRLTVT.